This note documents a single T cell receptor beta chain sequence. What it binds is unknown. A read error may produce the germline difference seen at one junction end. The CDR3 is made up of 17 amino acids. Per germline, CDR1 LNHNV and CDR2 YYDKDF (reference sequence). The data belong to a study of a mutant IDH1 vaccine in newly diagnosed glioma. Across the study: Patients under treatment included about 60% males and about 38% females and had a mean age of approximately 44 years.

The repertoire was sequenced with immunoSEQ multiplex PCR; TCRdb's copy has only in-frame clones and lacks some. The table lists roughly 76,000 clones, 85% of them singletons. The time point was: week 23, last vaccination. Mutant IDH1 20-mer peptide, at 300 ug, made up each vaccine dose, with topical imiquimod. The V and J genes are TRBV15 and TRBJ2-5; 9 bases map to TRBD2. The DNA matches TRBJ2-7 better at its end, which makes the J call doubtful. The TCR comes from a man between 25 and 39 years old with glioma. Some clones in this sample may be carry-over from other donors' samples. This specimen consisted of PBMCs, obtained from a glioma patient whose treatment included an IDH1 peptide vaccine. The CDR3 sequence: CAASSRETSGPPYEQYF. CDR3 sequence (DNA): TGTGCCGCCAGCAGTAGGGAAACTAGCGGGCCCCCCTACGAGCAGTACTTC.